The 29 T cell receptor beta chains below all came from one sample that was sequenced in a study of cytomegalovirus exposure and HLA in healthy donors (dated by TCRdb to 2016 to 2017). The library was made by the immunoSEQ multiplex PCR assay. For the multiplex PCR, a mixture combining 60 forward primers for TCR Vbeta segments and 13 reverse primers for TCR Jbeta segments was used. The source is immuneACCESS, and TCRdb retained only in-frame sequences with V and J called. Part of the clones is not carried over; for the studies checked, unresolved V genes explain less than half of this, and the remainder is unexplained. Within this sample are approximately 170,000 clones, with roughly 80% of them counted one time only. The top ten clones comprise roughly 2% of the sample. Sequencing was carried out using PBMCs. The receptors were sampled from a human donor in good health.

This clone was seen a single time. The chain couples TRBV5-4 to TRBJ2-5, with 9 bases matching TRBD1. The assigned J gene may be wrong: the sequence end matches TRBJ2-7 better. The CDR3 length is 15 residues. The germline V gene encodes CDR1 SGHNT and CDR2 YYREEE (reference sequence). The CDR3 sequence: CASSLETGGSYEQYF. The CDR3 bases are TGTGCCAGCAGCTTGGAGACAGGGGGCTCCTACGAGCAGTACTTC.

This chain joins TRBV7-6 and TRBJ2-3; no reliable D call. Looked up from germline, CDR1 is SGHVS and CDR2 is FNYEAQ. CDR3 length: 13 amino acids. V was cut by 5 bases and J by 4 bases, with 10 bases left in between. The CDR3 bases are TGTGCCAGCAGCGCACAGATGGCAGATACGCAGTATTTT. It encodes CASSAQMADTQYF.

The count of this clone is one. This chain connects TRBV7-8 to TRBJ2-5; TRBD2 matches 11 bases. The CDR3 loop spans 19 amino acids. CDR1 and CDR2 from the germline V gene are SGHVS and FQNEAQ. V dropped 2 bases and J dropped 5; count of bases not matched to a gene: 16. The CDR3 region has the DNA TGTGCCAGCAGCTTAAGGGGGGCTAGCGGGGGGCCCGTCGGTGAGACCCAGTACTTC. Translating gives CASSLRGASGGPVGETQYF.

V is TRBV2 and J is TRBJ2-1; TRBD2 matches at 8 bases. This CDR3 is 15 amino acids long. The junction had 13 bases not matched to a gene; V was cut back by 8 bases and J by 7 bases. Germline V gene sequence: CDR1 SNHLY, CDR2 FYNNEI. DNA for the CDR3: TGTGCCAGCGAGTGGGCTCCCCCGGGGGGGAATGAGCAGTTCTTC. Translation: CASEWAPPGGNEQFF.

This sequence joins TRBV5-8 and TRBJ2-7, with a tentative D call TRBD2 (6 bases). The CDR3 is 15 amino acids. V lost 4 bases, J lost 4 bases, and 18 bases lay in between. From germline, CDR1 is SGHTS and CDR2 YDEGEE. DNA of the CDR3: TGTGCCAGCAGCCCCTTGGGGGGACCGATATACGAGCAGTACTTC. This encodes CASSPLGGPIYEQYF.

The V gene is TRBV27, the J gene TRBJ2-5; D remains unclear. The J call may be faulty, since TRBJ2-7 better matches the DNA end. This CDR3 has 15 amino acids. Germline V lookup: CDR1 MNHEY, CDR2 SMNVEV (reference sequence). CDR3 coding DNA: TGTGCCAGCAGTTCAATGCCCAAGTTCCCCTACGAGCAGTACTTC. It encodes CASSSMPKFPYEQYF.

The chain joins TRBV28 to TRBJ1-5; TRBD1 aligns across 7 bases. This CDR3 has 15 residues. V was pared by 5 bases and J by 4 bases, with 8 bases of the junction left unmatched. From germline, CDR1 is MDHEN and CDR2 SYDVKM. The CDR3 bases are TGTGCCAGCAGTGTCGACAGGGTTAGAAATCAGCCCCAGCATTTT. It codes for CASSVDRVRNQPQHF.

The chain recombines TRBV27 with TRBJ2-5; no definite D call. The DNA matches TRBJ2-7 better at its end, which makes the J call doubtful. Germline V lookup: CDR1 MNHEY, CDR2 SMNVEV (reference sequence). The CDR3 has 14 amino acids. For the CDR3, the DNA is TGTGCCAGCAGTTTATCGACAACCTCCTACGAGCAGTACTTC. Its translation: CASSLSTTSYEQYF.

This chain uses TRBV10-3 with TRBJ1-2; possible D gene TRBD1, 5 bases. Germline loops: CDR1 ENHRY, CDR2 SYGVKD. V lost 7 bases to trimming and J lost 4 bases, with 13 bases between them. CDR3 length: 13 amino acids. The CDR3 region is CAITGVDGYGYTF. Here the CDR3 DNA reads TGTGCCATCACGGGGGTCGACGGCTATGGCTACACCTTC.

This sequence joins TRBV5-4 and TRBJ2-3; 10 bases match TRBD2. This CDR3 has 17 amino acids. After removal of 4 bases from V and 4 bases from J, the junction contained 12 bases not matched to a gene. The germline gives CDR1 SGHNT, CDR2 YYREEE (reference sequence). In nucleotides, the CDR3 is TGTGCCAGCAGCGCCCCGGTAGCGGGGGGTCGGTCAGATACGCAGTATTTT. Protein product: CASSAPVAGGRSDTQYF.

This clone was counted a few times. V and J are TRBV5-6 and TRBJ2-1; 10 bases match TRBD2. Trimming at V came to 3 bases and at J to 3 bases, leaving 3 bases not matched to a gene. Germline-derived CDR1 and CDR2 are SGHDT and YYEEEE. This CDR3 contains 15 residues. In nucleotides, the CDR3 is TGTGCCAGCAGCTCCGGGACTAGCGACTACAATGAGCAGTTCTTC. Residues: CASSSGTSDYNEQFF.

CDR3 sequence: CASSSMDRGNTIYF. In DNA form, the CDR3 reads TGTGCCAGCAGTTCAATGGACAGGGGAAACACCATATATTTT. The rearrangement links TRBV6-1 to TRBJ1-3; TRBD1 agrees at 7 bases. The germline V gene encodes CDR1 MNHNS and CDR2 SASEGT. V dropped 5 bases and J dropped 4; count of bases not matched to a gene: 5. The CDR3 has 14 residues.

The rearrangement uses TRBV7-2 and TRBJ2-1, with 8 bases identical to TRBD2. The CDR3 loop spans 16 amino acids. Germline V gene data show CDR1 as SGHTA and CDR2 as FQGNSA. V lost 1 base to trimming and J lost 9 bases; unmatched junction nucleotides: 11. The DNA for the CDR3 is TGTGCCAGCAGCTTAGGGGTAGGACTAGCTGCGGGTGAGCAGTTCTTC. It encodes CASSLGVGLAAGEQFF.

The V call is TRBV19, the J call TRBJ1-6, with 8 bases fitting TRBD1. Germline V gene data show CDR1 as LNHDA and CDR2 as SQIVND (reference sequence). The CDR3 totals 18 residues. Trimming removed 8 bases from V and 6 bases from J; junction bases left unmatched: 18. As DNA, the CDR3 is TGTGCCAGTGGTTCCTGGAGGGCGGACAGGGCCCCTAATTCACCCCTCCACTTT. Its translation: CASGSWRADRAPNSPLHF.

This clone was observed a handful of times. This chain connects TRBV5-4 to TRBJ2-3; D unclear. Germline-derived CDR1 and CDR2 are SGHNT and YYREEE (reference sequence). The CDR3 loop spans 12 amino acids. V lost 2 bases and J lost 2, with 3 bases in between. The CDR3 protein is CASSFHTDTQYF. DNA for the CDR3: TGTGCCAGCAGCTTCCACACAGATACGCAGTATTTT.

This clone was detected only a few times. The chain has TRBV4-3 and TRBJ1-2; D might be TRBD1 (5 bases). The CDR3 consists of 14 residues. V was cut by 1 base and J by 7 bases, with 13 bases left in between. Germline-derived CDR1 and CDR2 are LGHNA and YSLEER. The CDR3 DNA sequence: TGCGCCAGCAGCCAAGGTGGGGGGTCGGGTGGCTACACCTTC. As protein: CASSQGGGSGGYTF.

The chain has TRBV7-9 and TRBJ1-2; TRBD1 matches 10 bases. This CDR3 has 15 residues. J gave up 4 bases and V 5 bases, and 7 bases lay outside the gene matches. Germline V gives CDR1 SEHNR, CDR2 FQNEAQ (reference sequence). This chain's CDR3 is CASSSLGQGIYGYTF. CDR3 in DNA: TGTGCCAGCAGCAGCCTGGGACAGGGGATCTATGGCTACACCTTC.

V and J are TRBV7-3 and TRBJ2-7; 9 positions match TRBD2. Germline lookup yields CDR1 SGHTA and CDR2 FQGTGA. CDR3 size: 15 residues. J was trimmed by 5 bases and V by 5 bases; bases with no gene match: 10. As DNA, the CDR3 is TGTGCCAGCAGCCCGATTAGCGGGGGAGTCCACGAGCAGTACTTC. Translated, it gives CASSPISGGVHEQYF.

The chain links TRBV19 to TRBJ1-5, with D possibly matching TRBD1 (5 bases). Trimming cost V 2 bases and J 6 bases, with 14 bases left between them. Germline CDR1 reads LNHDA; CDR2 reads SQIVND (reference sequence). CDR3 length: 15 amino acids. In DNA form, the CDR3 reads TGTGCCAGTAGTATACAAGGGGCAGATTTTCAGCCCCAGCATTTT. Encoded protein: CASSIQGADFQPQHF.

The chain couples TRBV25-1 to TRBJ2-7; D may be TRBD1 (6 bases). This CDR3 is built from 14 residues. Germline CDR1 reads MGHDK; CDR2 reads SYGVNS. Trimming left V 8 bases short and J 3 bases short, with 17 bases between. The DNA of the CDR3 is TGTGCCAGCGGCCCACGGGACACCCTCTACGAGCAGTACTTC. It encodes CASGPRDTLYEQYF.

This chain links TRBV5-1 with TRBJ2-1; 7 bases map to TRBD1. The CDR3 is 14 amino acids. V gave up 4 bases and J gave up 8 bases; unmatched junction bases: 9. Per germline, CDR1 SGHRS and CDR2 YFSETQ. DNA for the CDR3: TGCGCCAGCAGCAGGGGTCTCCAGGGGGATGAGCAGTTCTTC. Its protein product is CASSRGLQGDEQFF. Drawing the rest from reference TRBV5-1 and TRBJ2-1, the complete variable domain is KAGVTQTPRYLIKTRGQQVTLSCSPISGHRSVSWYQQTPGQGLQFLFEYFSETQRNKGNFPGRFSGRQFSNSRSEMNVSTLELGDSALYLCASSRGLQGDEQFFGPGTRLTVL.

V gene TRBV25-1 combines with J gene TRBJ2-7; weak D call: TRBD1 (5 bases). Trimming stripped 1 base from V and 8 bases from J, with 9 bases between. Germline lookup yields CDR1 MGHDK and CDR2 SYGVNS. The CDR3 totals 12 residues. The CDR3 region has the DNA TGTGCCAGCAGTGAATCTACAGGAAAGCAGTACTTC. Protein product: CASSESTGKQYF.

Notes on this clone: This same CDR3 is encoded by further DNA sequences in the sample. This chain uses TRBV5-1 with TRBJ2-3, with 9 bases lining up with TRBD2. The CDR3 contains 16 residues. Germline values: CDR1 SGHRS, CDR2 YFSETQ. J gave up 0 bases and V 0 bases, and 2 bases lay outside the gene matches. The DNA for the CDR3 is TGCGCCAGCAGCTTGGGGCTAGCGGGAAGCACAGATACGCAGTATTTT. Amino acids: CASSLGLAGSTDTQYF.

In this sample, this clone turned up a few times. The chain combines TRBV7-6 with TRBJ1-1, with a possible D match to TRBD1 (6 bases). The V gene lost 1 base and the J gene lost 8 bases, with 14 bases spanning the gap. CDR1 and CDR2 (germline): SGHVS, FNYEAQ. The CDR3 totals 14 residues. The CDR3 nucleotides are TGTGCCAGCAGCTTAGAGGCGCGTGGGGGCGAAGCTTTCTTT. Amino acid sequence: CASSLEARGGEAFF.

This clone appeared once. The chain carries TRBV7-2 and TRBJ1-1; D is possibly TRBD1 (6 bases). Germline CDR1 and CDR2: SGHTA and FQGNSA. Deletions cut 5 bases from V and 4 bases from J, with 20 bases between. The CDR3 has 16 amino acids. In nucleotides, the CDR3 is TGTGCCAGCAGCCCCCATGGTGCGGGGGCGCGCACTGAAGCTTTCTTT. Its protein product is CASSPHGAGARTEAFF.

V gene TRBV5-1 combines with J gene TRBJ2-3, with 9 positions matching TRBD1. CDR3 size: 15 residues. The germline V gene has CDR1 SGHRS and CDR2 YFSETQ. The trim removed 3 bases at V and 3 bases at J, leaving 5 bases unmatched. CDR3 sequence: CASSSGQGSTDTQYF. The CDR3 DNA is TGCGCCAGCAGCTCGGGACAGGGCTCGACAGATACGCAGTATTTT.

The gene calls are TRBV9 and TRBJ1-2; 7 nucleotides line up with TRBD1. The V segment lost 4 bases and the J segment 4 bases; nucleotides outside the gene matches: 19. The CDR3 covers 18 residues. Germline CDR1 is SGDLS and CDR2 is YYNGEE. As DNA, the CDR3 is TGTGCCAGCAGCTCTTCTCGCGCTTCGACAGGGCTGGGCTATGGCTACACCTTC. It encodes CASSSSRASTGLGYGYTF.

Of note for this clone: This sample also contains other DNA sequences that code for the same CDR3. This chain links TRBV4-1 with TRBJ1-2; D uncertain. Trimming removed 4 bases from V and 4 bases from J, with 22 bases in between. The germline CDR1 and CDR2 sequences are MGHRA and YSYEKL. The CDR3 is 17 amino acids. This CDR3 is CASSLQYRGSQPYGYTF. CDR3 nucleotides: TGCGCCAGCAGCCTCCAGTATCGCGGGTCGCAACCCTATGGCTACACCTTC.

The chain joins TRBV2 to TRBJ2-1, with TRBD2 identical over 12 bases. Germline lookup yields CDR1 SNHLY and CDR2 FYNNEI. This CDR3 comprises 15 residues. The trim removed 1 base at V and 6 bases at J, leaving 1 base unmatched. CDR3 nucleotides: TGTGCCAGCAGTGAAGGACTAGCGGGGGCCAATGAGCAGTTCTTC. This codes for CASSEGLAGANEQFF.